This T cell receptor beta chain comes out of a study of shared clonotypes between healthy human individuals. Turning to the study itself: The composition of the donors was a couple of women and a few men aged 18 to 49. General study points: Since donors were few, the genetic and exposure-history diversity represented was limited.

Germline assignment: CDR1 SGHTA and CDR2 FQGNSA. This CDR3 spans 14 amino acids. Germline trimming cut 2 bases from V and 8 bases from J; bases unmatched to any gene: 7. Repertoires were generated with immunoSEQ multiplex PCR, while TCRdb's copy carries only in-frame clones and drops some. The table has about 1.4 million clones, approximately 96% seen once. On this clone: Its antigen is as yet unknown.

The specimen sequenced was naive CD4+ T cells sorted from blood. This sample's subset: CD45RA+ positively selected. The chain links TRBV7-2 to TRBJ2-5; TRBD2 agrees at 8 bases. The sequence derives from a man aged 30 to 45 in good health. The CDR3 sequence is CASSLLAGGGTQYF. Here the CDR3 DNA reads TGTGCCAGCAGCTTATTGGCGGGAGGAGGCACCCAGTACTTC. The full variable domain, rest sourced from reference TRBV7-2 and TRBJ2-5, is GAGVSQSPSNKVTEKGKDVELRCDPISGHTALYWYRQSLGQGLEFLIYFQGNSAPDKSGLPSDRFSAERTGGSVSTLTIQRTQQEDSAVYLCASSLLAGGGTQYFGPGTRLLVL.